These T cell receptor beta chains were read from a single sample in a study of OX40 agonist ivuxolimab in advanced cancers. Assay used: immunoSEQ multiplex PCR; TCRdb lists only in-frame clones, some missing. The sample lists about 26,000 clones, about four fifths occurring once. The sequences come from CD4+ or CD8+ T cells sorted from blood, collected in a trial of the OX40 agonist ivuxolimab. Every receptor here comes from an adult with an advanced solid tumor such as melanoma, head and neck, liver or kidney cancer. Both conserved end residues are part of each CDR3. D genes are given only for firm matches. Not every row has a clone size; where given, it reads once, few, many or a size class.

NA TRBJ2-4 TRBV9 TRBD2 CASSVGGGPQNIQYF TGTGCCAGCAGCGTAGGGGGAGGGCCCCAAAACATTCAGTACTTC
NA TRBJ2-5 TRBV7-8 TRBD2 CASSLRRGEETQYF TGTGCCAGCAGCTTACGGCGGGGGGAAGAGACCCAGTACTTC
NA TRBJ2-1 TRBV19 NA CASSRGLYNEQFF TGTGCCAGTAGTCGGGGCTTATACAATGAGCAGTTCTTC
few TRBJ2-2 TRBV5-1 NA CASSPNQNPIANTGELFF TGCGCCAGCAGCCCGAACCAAAACCCTATCGCGAACACCGGGGAGCTGTTTTTT
NA TRBJ1-5 TRBV9 TRBD1 CASSVGTGDQPQHF TGTGCCAGCAGCGTCGGGACAGGGGATCAGCCCCAGCATTTT
once TRBJ2-3 TRBV14 TRBD2 CASGSGRRTQYF TGTGCCAGCGGCAGCGGGAGGCGTACGCAGTATTTT
NA TRBJ1-5 TRBV9 NA CASSVGNQPQHF TGTGCCAGCAGCGTAGGAAATCAGCCCCAGCATTTT
NA TRBJ2-1 TRBV7-3 TRBD2 CASSTTSVDEQFF TGTGCCAGCAGCACCACTAGCGTCGATGAGCAGTTCTTC
NA TRBJ2-4 TRBV5-1 NA CASSLIEGSLDIQYF TGCGCCAGCAGCTTGATCGAGGGGTCGCTGGACATTCAGTACTTC
NA TRBJ2-3 TRBV5-1 NA CASIKIGSGTDTQYF TGTGCCAGCATCAAAATCGGGTCAGGCACAGATACGCAGTATTTT
once TRBJ2-5 TRBV19 TRBD2 CASSIGGVQETQYF TGTGCCAGTAGTATCGGGGGGGTCCAAGAGACCCAGTACTTC
NA TRBJ1-1 TRBV6-1 NA CASSEARSLNTEAFF TGTGCCAGCAGTGAAGCGAGGAGCCTGAACACTGAAGCTTTCTTT
NA TRBJ1-3 TRBV15 TRBD1 CATSTDRSSGNTIYF TGTGCCACCAGCACGGACAGGAGCTCTGGAAACACCATATATTTT
once TRBJ2-1 TRBV27 NA CASSFEGYNEQFF TGTGCCAGCAGTTTCGAGGGTTACAATGAGCAGTTCTTC
NA TRBJ2-1 TRBV4-1 NA CASSLRGSSSYNEQFF TGCGCCAGCAGCCTCCGGGGCAGCAGCTCCTACAATGAGCAGTTCTTC
NA TRBJ2-1 TRBV27 TRBD2 CASSIGTSGRDEQFF TGTGCCAGCAGTATCGGGACTAGCGGGAGGGATGAGCAGTTCTTC
NA TRBJ2-7 TRBV28 NA CASSLSIGGDAKYEQYF TGTGCCAGCAGTTTATCAATTGGAGGGGACGCGAAATACGAGCAGTACTTC
few TRBJ2-7 TRBV28 NA CASSLASGSEQYF TGTGCCAGCAGCCTAGCGTCGGGGAGCGAGCAGTACTTC
NA TRBJ2-7 TRBV9 NA CASSQGSSYEQYF TGTGCCAGCAGCCAGGGGAGCTCCTACGAGCAGTACTTC
NA TRBJ2-3 TRBV19 NA CASTGNSQDTQYF TGTGCCAGTACCGGGAATAGCCAAGATACGCAGTATTTT
few TRBJ1-1 TRBV6-1 NA CASSDRGGGTEAFF TGTGCCAGCAGTGACCGAGGGGGTGGGACTGAAGCTTTCTTT
NA TRBJ2-2 TRBV27 NA CASSPGPKRELFF TGTGCCAGCAGCCCCGGACCTAAACGGGAGCTGTTTTTT
NA TRBJ2-7 TRBV5-5 NA CASSFDTGSSYEQYF TGTGCCAGCAGCTTCGATACGGGATCCTCCTACGAGCAGTACTTC
NA TRBJ2-3 TRBV28 TRBD2 CASSSLPGLAGLEDTQYF TGTGCCAGCAGTTCCCTTCCTGGACTAGCGGGACTAGAAGATACGCAGTATTTT
NA TRBJ2-3 TRBV5-1 TRBD1 CASMNRGADTQYF TGCGCCAGCATGAACAGGGGGGCAGATACGCAGTATTTT
NA TRBJ1-1 TRBV4-1 NA CASSQAPGGGTEAFF TGCGCCAGCAGCCAAGCTCCGGGGGGAGGAACTGAAGCTTTCTTT
NA TRBJ1-1 TRBV4-3 NA CASSQREGEKAFF TGCGCCAGCAGCCAACGTGAGGGGGAGAAGGCTTTCTTT
once TRBJ2-3 TRBV9 TRBD2 CASSVARGLAGGLDTQYF TGTGCCAGCAGCGTAGCTCGGGGACTAGCGGGAGGTCTAGATACGCAGTATTTT
few TRBJ2-2 TRBV14 NA CASSSGSRAVNTGELFF TGTGCCAGCAGCAGTGGAAGCAGGGCCGTTAACACCGGGGAGCTGTTTTTT
NA TRBJ2-7 TRBV9 NA CASSTEGVSYEQYF TGTGCCAGCAGCACCGAGGGGGTTTCCTACGAGCAGTACTTC
NA TRBJ2-1 TRBV7-6 NA CASSVKPQNEQFF TGTGCCAGCAGCGTTAAGCCCCAAAATGAGCAGTTCTTC
NA TRBJ2-4 TRBV6-6 TRBD1 CASSPPGTEWDIQYF TGTGCCAGCAGTCCCCCCGGGACAGAGTGGGACATTCAGTACTTC
NA TRBJ2-1 TRBV6-1 TRBD2 CASSALAGSSYNEQFF TGTGCCAGCAGTGCATTAGCGGGTAGCTCCTACAATGAGCAGTTCTTC
NA TRBJ2-7 TRBV4-1 NA CASSQVAEGYEQYF TGCGCCAGCAGCCAAGTGGCAGAGGGCTACGAGCAGTACTTC
NA TRBJ1-3 TRBV5-5 TRBD1 CASSSDRVGNTIYF TGTGCCAGCAGTTCGGACAGGGTGGGAAACACCATATATTTT